Presented here are 14 T cell receptor beta chains from one specimen sequenced in a study of blood T cell repertoires in COVID-19. Data came from immunoSEQ multiplex PCR; TCRdb stores just in-frame clones and leaves some out. This table holds around 230,000 clones, approximately 78% found once. Sequenced input: peripheral blood. All receptors derive from a woman in her sixties with active or convalescent COVID-19.

The chain uses TRBV6-5 and TRBJ2-1; the match to TRBD2 covers 11 bases. Per the germline V gene, CDR1 is MNHEY and CDR2 is SVGAGI. V shed 9 bases, J shed 8 bases, and the junction held 9 bases outside the gene matches. The CDR3 runs 14 residues. CDR3 residues: CASFNSGGADEQFF. The CDR3 DNA sequence: TGTGCCAGTTTTAATAGCGGGGGGGCCGATGAGCAGTTCTTC.

V gene TRBV9 combines with J gene TRBJ1-6, with 9 bases that match TRBD1. Germline V lookup: CDR1 SGDLS, CDR2 YYNGEE. V was clipped by 4 bases and J by 7 bases; unmatched bases: 3. The CDR3 loop spans 14 amino acids. The CDR3 DNA reads TGTGCCAGCAGCCGAACAGGGGGCAATTCACCCCTCCACTTT. It yields the protein CASSRTGGNSPLHF.

The J gene is TRBJ1-1, the V gene TRBV7-2; a possible D gene is TRBD1 (6 bases). Germline CDR1 is SGHTA and CDR2 is FQGNSA. Deletions cut 4 bases from V and 11 bases from J, with 20 bases between. This CDR3 spans 14 amino acids. The DNA of the CDR3 is TGTGCCAGCAGCTCCTACCTCACAGGGTCCGGGGCTTTCTTT. Translated, it gives CASSSYLTGSGAFF.

The chain employs TRBV6-6 and TRBJ1-5, with TRBD1 identical over 10 bases. The V gene end was trimmed by 6 bases and the J gene end by 6 bases; junction bases not matched to a gene: 8. Germline V gene data show CDR1 as MNHNY and CDR2 as SVGAGI (reference sequence). The CDR3 contains 15 residues. Here the CDR3 DNA reads TGTGCCAGCAGCTCTGGGACAGGGGATCGTCAGCCCCAGCATTTT. Translation: CASSSGTGDRQPQHF.

In its sample, this clone was seen a few times. The chain couples TRBV19 to TRBJ1-5; D unresolved. V lost 6 bases, J lost 0 bases, and 9 bases lay in between. The germline V gene encodes CDR1 LNHDA and CDR2 SQIVND (reference sequence). The CDR3 is made up of 14 amino acids. In DNA form, the CDR3 reads TGTGCCAGTAGCGAAGGACTTAGCAATCAGCCCCAGCATTTT. It yields the protein CASSEGLSNQPQHF.

This clone was detected a few times. The chain joins TRBV7-9 to TRBJ1-1; 10 bases are shared with TRBD1. Germline values: CDR1 SEHNR, CDR2 FQNEAQ (reference sequence). The CDR3 totals 15 residues. V gave up 5 bases and J gave up 3 bases; unmatched junction bases: 6. DNA for the CDR3: TGTGCCAGCAGCGCTCAGGGACAGGGGTACACTGAAGCTTTCTTT. Translating it yields CASSAQGQGYTEAFF.

V and J are TRBV19 and TRBJ1-5, with TRBD1 identical over 12 bases. V trimming: 6 bases; J trimming: 5 bases; junction bases outside the gene matches: 2. The CDR3 contains 14 residues. Germline V gives CDR1 LNHDA, CDR2 SQIVND (reference sequence). CDR3 bases: TGTGCCAGTAGGGGACAGGGGGCGCATCAGCCCCAGCATTTT. It is translated as CASRGQGAHQPQHF.

The J gene is TRBJ1-5, the V gene TRBV7-8; TRBD1 might be the D (6 bases). This CDR3 spans 17 amino acids. The germline CDR1 and CDR2 sequences are SGHVS and FQNEAQ. Between the trimmed V and J ends, which lost 1 base and 1 base, there was a span of 14 bases. CDR3 DNA sequence: TGTGCCAGCAGCTTAGAGCCACAGGGTTGGAGCAATCAGCCCCAGCATTTT. It yields the protein CASSLEPQGWSNQPQHF.

The chain's CDR3 is CASSVGGVPPNNYGYTF. CDR3 nucleotides: TGTGCCAGCAGCGTAGGGGGGGTCCCACCTAATAACTATGGCTACACCTTC. V is TRBV9 and J is TRBJ1-2; D might be TRBD1 (5 bases). Trimming shortened V by 0 bases and J by 1 base, and 16 bases separated the two germline ends. The V gene's germline CDR1 is SGDLS and CDR2 YYNGEE. The CDR3 covers 17 residues.

This clone was found a few times. The chain links TRBV4-1 to TRBJ2-1; TRBD2 might be the D (7 bases). The CDR3 contains 17 residues. The V end was cut by 4 bases, the J end by 3 bases, with 19 bases between. Per germline, CDR1 MGHRA and CDR2 YSYEKL. The CDR3 is CASSPRVWGGHYNEQFF. The CDR3 DNA reads as TGCGCCAGCAGCCCCCGAGTTTGGGGGGGCCACTACAATGAGCAGTTCTTC.

The chain joins TRBV5-6 to TRBJ1-1; D is possibly TRBD1 (6 bases). CDR1 is SGHDT and CDR2 is YYEEEE in the germline V gene. Trimming left V 1 base short and J 1 base short, with 23 bases between. The CDR3 length is 19 residues. CDR3 coding DNA: TGTGCCAGCAGCTTGTTTGGTCCTCCGGGACAAGGGACGAACACTGAAGCTTTCTTT. Amino acids: CASSLFGPPGQGTNTEAFF.

This chain joins TRBV9 and TRBJ2-3, with TRBD2 as a possible D gene (6 bases). V dropped 4 bases and J dropped 5 bases, with 14 bases sitting between them. CDR3 length: 14 residues. CDR1 and CDR2 (germline): SGDLS, YYNGEE. CDR3 in amino acids: CASSPGTPRDTQYF. The CDR3 DNA is TGTGCCAGCAGCCCCGGGACTCCTAGAGATACGCAGTATTTT.

This clone came up a few times. This chain links TRBV14 with TRBJ1-6; possible D gene TRBD1, 5 bases. With 4 bases removed from V and 9 bases from J, the gap between germline ends came to 16 bases. The CDR3 spans 15 residues. The germline V gene has CDR1 SGHDN and CDR2 FVKESK. The CDR3 here is CASSLTVGGGSPLHF. DNA for the CDR3: TGTGCCAGCAGCCTCACCGTGGGGGGAGGTTCACCCCTCCACTTT.

This clone was observed a single time. The chain carries TRBV14 and TRBJ1-1; D unclear. Germline CDR1 and CDR2: SGHDN and FVKESK. V shed 4 bases and J shed 7 bases, with 13 bases lying between them. This CDR3 is 13 amino acids long. The CDR3 spells CASSPRQVVEAFF. The CDR3 bases are TGTGCCAGCAGCCCCCGACAAGTAGTTGAAGCTTTCTTT. Filled out from reference TRBV14 and TRBJ1-1, the complete variable domain reads EAGVTQFPSHSVIEKGQTVTLRCDPISGHDNLYWYRRVMGKEIKFLLHFVKESKQDESGMPNNRFLAERTGGTYSTLKVQPAELEDSGVYFCASSPRQVVEAFFGQGTRLTVV.